The present T cell receptor beta chain was sequenced within a study of T-cell memory formation after mild COVID-19. Study at large: Largely donor-specific TCR clusters were found.

Looked up from germline, CDR1 is SGHNT and CDR2 is YYREEE (reference sequence). With 4 bases clipped from V and 5 bases from J, the junction kept 10 bases outside the gene matches. The CDR3 spans 15 residues. Study-wide points: Pre-infection memory contained some responding clones, which suggested that cross-reactive memory had joined. The main location of contracting CD4+ clones was CM and EM, and that of contracting CD8+ clones was EMRA.

TCRdb itself ran the 5' RACE reads through MiXCR, one entry per CDR3 protein. Here the sample spans some 130,000 distinct CDR3 sequences, about 6% being singletons. Concerning this clonotype: Its antigen is currently unknown.

The receptor's source is an adult woman who had mild COVID-19 (a few samples of this study predate the infection). Cell type and time point are not known. The chain links TRBV5-4 to TRBJ2-5, with 8 bases identical to TRBD1. Input material: PBMCs or a T cell subset sorted from them (not recorded which). The CDR3 here is CASSEPTGVWETQYF. CDR3 DNA sequence: TGTGCCAGCAGCGAACCGACAGGGGTCTGGGAGACCCAGTACTTC.